The source of this TCR beta chain is a study of blood T cell repertoires in COVID-19. Whole-study context: COVID-19 samples from acute and convalescent phases originated in the United States, Italy and Spain. Sources were T cells, B-cell-depleted T cells, or PBMCs; the material itself was cDNA or gDNA.

Authors' processing steps: Cell counts per sample came from amplifying reference gene primers. Profiled with immunoSEQ multiplex PCR; TCRdb holds only in-frame clones, not every one. The DNA was the basis for D and trimming; V, J and clone size are from that table. The sample includes about 430,000 clones, 70% to 90% of them seen just once. The CDR3 covers 19 residues. Germline trimming cut 2 bases from V and 2 bases from J; bases unmatched to any gene: 13. Germline CDR1 and CDR2: ENHRY and SYGVKD. Followed over time, Seattle patients had been enrolled while infection was active. The chain is built from TRBV10-3 and TRBJ1-2; 11 nucleotides align to TRBD1. The TCR was taken from a man younger than 35 with COVID-19, enrolled during active disease. The sequencing sample was made of peripheral blood. The CDR3, as DNA: TGTGCCATCAGTGAGCCTTTACCGGGACAGGGGGGGTTAAACTATGGCTACACCTTC. Its protein product is CAISEPLPGQGGLNYGYTF.